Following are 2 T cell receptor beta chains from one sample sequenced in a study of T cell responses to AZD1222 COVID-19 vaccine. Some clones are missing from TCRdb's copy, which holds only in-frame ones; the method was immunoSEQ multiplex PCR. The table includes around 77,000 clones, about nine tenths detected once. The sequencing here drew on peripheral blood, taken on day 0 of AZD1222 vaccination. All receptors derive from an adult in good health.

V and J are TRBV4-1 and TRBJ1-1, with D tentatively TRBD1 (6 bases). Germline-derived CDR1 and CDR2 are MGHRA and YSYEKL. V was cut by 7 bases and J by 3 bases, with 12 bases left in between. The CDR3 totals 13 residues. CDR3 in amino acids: CASTRAGDTEAFF. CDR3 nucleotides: TGCGCCAGCACCAGGGCAGGGGACACTGAAGCTTTCTTT.

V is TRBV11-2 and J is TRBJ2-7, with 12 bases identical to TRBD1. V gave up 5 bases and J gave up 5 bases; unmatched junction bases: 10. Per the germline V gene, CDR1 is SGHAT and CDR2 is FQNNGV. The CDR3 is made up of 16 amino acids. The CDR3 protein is CASSLIYRDRGHEQYF. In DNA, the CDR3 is TGTGCCAGCAGCCTCATCTACCGGGACAGGGGGCACGAGCAGTACTTC.